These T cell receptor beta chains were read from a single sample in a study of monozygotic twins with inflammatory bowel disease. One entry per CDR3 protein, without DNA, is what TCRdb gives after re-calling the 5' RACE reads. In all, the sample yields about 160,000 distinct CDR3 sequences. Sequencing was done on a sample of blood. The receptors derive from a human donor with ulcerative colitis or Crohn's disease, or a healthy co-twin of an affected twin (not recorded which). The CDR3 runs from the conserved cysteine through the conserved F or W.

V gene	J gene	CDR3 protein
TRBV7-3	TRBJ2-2	CASSLNAGDTGELFF
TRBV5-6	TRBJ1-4	CASSHDGGVTEKLFF
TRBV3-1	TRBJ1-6	CASSQVWTGNSPLHF
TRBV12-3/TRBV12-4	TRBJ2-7	CASSFNGGSYEQYF
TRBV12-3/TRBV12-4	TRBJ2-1	CASSTGSSYNEQFF
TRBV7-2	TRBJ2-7	CASSYQGVSSYEQYF
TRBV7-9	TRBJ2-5	CASSPKVQGQETQYF
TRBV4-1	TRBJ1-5	CASSPMGWERGNQPQHF
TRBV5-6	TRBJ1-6	CASSLGGGETSYNSPLHF
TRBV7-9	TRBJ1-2	CASIPGQGDYGYTF
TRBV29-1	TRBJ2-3	CSHRDRGTADTQYF
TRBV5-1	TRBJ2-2	CASSSRTSLSTGELFF
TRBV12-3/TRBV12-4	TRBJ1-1	CASSFGTDTEAFF
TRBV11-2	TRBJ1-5	CASSYLGPGGLGVQPQHF
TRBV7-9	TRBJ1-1	CASSLEPDTEAFF
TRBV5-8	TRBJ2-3	CASFRDRESDTQYF
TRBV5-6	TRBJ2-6	CASNWRSGANVLTF
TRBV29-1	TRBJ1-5	CSVEIRGDQPQHF
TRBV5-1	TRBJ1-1	CASSHDQNTEAFF
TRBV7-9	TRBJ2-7	CASSLDVYEQYF
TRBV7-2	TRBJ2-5	CASSRWMRLEEETQYF
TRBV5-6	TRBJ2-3	CASSFGQGQTDTQYF
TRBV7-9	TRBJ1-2	CASSLVGGAYNYGYTF
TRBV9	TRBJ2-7	CASSNRQGEQYF
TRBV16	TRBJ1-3	CASSQGRSGNTIYF
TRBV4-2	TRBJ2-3	CASSQELGRRRDTQYF
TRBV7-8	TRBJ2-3	CASRGRVSSTDTQYF
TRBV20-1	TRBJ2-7	CSARDRGGPSYEQYF
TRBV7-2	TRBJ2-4	CASSLVGADSRHF
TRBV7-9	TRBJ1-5	CASSSGAVRGQPQHF
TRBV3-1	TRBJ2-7	CASQVEGAEQYF
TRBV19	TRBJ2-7	CASTPPGTNEQYF
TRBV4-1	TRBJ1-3	CASSQGGRYSGNTIYF
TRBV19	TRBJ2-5	CASSPGLEETQYF
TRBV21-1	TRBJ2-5	CASSRPGKGGSETQYF
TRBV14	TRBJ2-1	CASSQDNGYNEQFF
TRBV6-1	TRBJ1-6	CASSPRDRNSPLHF
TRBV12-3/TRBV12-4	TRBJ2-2	CASSREIGELFF
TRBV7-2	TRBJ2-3	CASRELAGGATDTQYF
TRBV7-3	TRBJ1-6	CASSANRPGYSPLHF
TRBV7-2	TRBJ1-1	CASSLGDFSNTEAFF
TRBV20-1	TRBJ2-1	CSASYRDRGYNEQFF
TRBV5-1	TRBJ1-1	CASSRKSPGQILNTEAFF
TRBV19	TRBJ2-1	CASRDRLNEQFF
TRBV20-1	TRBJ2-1	CSAKTQSRQFF
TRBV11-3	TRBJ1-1	CASSFVNSGVTEAFF
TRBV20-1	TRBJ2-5	CSARSGQGGIQETQYF
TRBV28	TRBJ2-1	CVSTLDNYNEQFF
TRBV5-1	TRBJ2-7	CASSLDTFSYEQYF
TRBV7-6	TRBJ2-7	CASSLSAGHSSYEQYF
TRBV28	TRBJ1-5	CASSQGGGPNQPQHF
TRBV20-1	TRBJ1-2	CSASEGVRRYTF
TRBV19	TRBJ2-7	CASSHKRGPSYEQYF
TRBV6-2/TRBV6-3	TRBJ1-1	CASSPRTGEAFF